The rows below give T cell receptor beta chains drawn from one sample of a study of blood T cell repertoires in COVID-19. TCRdb's copy holds only in-frame clones and misses some; the assay was immunoSEQ multiplex PCR. The sample holds about 33,000 clones, less than 80% seen once. The material sequenced was peripheral blood. The receptors shown here come from an elderly man with acute or convalescent COVID-19. CDR3s include the opening cysteine and the closing phenylalanine or tryptophan. The D gene is left open where the match is weak. Only some rows state a clone size, as once, few, many or a class for expanded clones.

clone_size: once
v_call: TRBV14
d_call: NA
j_call: TRBJ1-1
cdr3_aa: CASSHLWRADTEAFF
cdr3_nt: TGTGCCAGCAGCCATTTGTGGAGGGCGGACACTGAAGCTTTCTTT

clone_size: NA
v_call: TRBV11-2
d_call: NA
j_call: TRBJ1-1
cdr3_aa: CASSSFSGAEAFF
cdr3_nt: TGTGCCAGCAGCTCTTTCTCGGGGGCTGAAGCTTTCTTT

clone_size: NA
v_call: TRBV4-3
d_call: NA
j_call: TRBJ1-1
cdr3_aa: CASSQDLSRTHTEAFF
cdr3_nt: TGCGCCAGCAGCCAAGATCTATCTCGAACTCACACTGAAGCTTTCTTT

clone_size: NA
v_call: TRBV11-2
d_call: TRBD1
j_call: TRBJ1-4
cdr3_aa: CASSNLQGATNEKLFF
cdr3_nt: TGTGCCAGCAGCAATCTACAGGGGGCAACTAATGAAAAACTGTTTTTT

clone_size: NA
v_call: TRBV24-1
d_call: TRBD1
j_call: TRBJ1-2
cdr3_aa: CATSDQGQGHGYTF
cdr3_nt: TGTGCCACCAGTGACCAAGGACAGGGGCATGGCTACACCTTC

clone_size: few
v_call: TRBV20-1
d_call: NA
j_call: TRBJ2-5
cdr3_aa: CSAFLKETQYF
cdr3_nt: TGCAGTGCCTTCTTAAAAGAGACCCAGTACTTC

clone_size: NA
v_call: TRBV3-1/TRBV3-2
d_call: NA
j_call: TRBJ1-4
cdr3_aa: CASSPDTLSEKLFF
cdr3_nt: TGTGCCAGCAGCCCGGACACCCTTTCAGAAAAACTGTTTTTT

clone_size: few
v_call: TRBV3-1/TRBV3-2
d_call: TRBD1
j_call: TRBJ1-4
cdr3_aa: CASSAGQGNEKLFF
cdr3_nt: TGTGCCAGCAGCGCCGGACAGGGAAATGAAAAACTGTTTTTT

clone_size: NA
v_call: TRBV18
d_call: TRBD2
j_call: TRBJ2-1
cdr3_aa: CASSPGGNNEQFF
cdr3_nt: TGTGCCAGCTCACCGGGGGGGAATAATGAGCAGTTCTTC

clone_size: NA
v_call: TRBV5-1
d_call: TRBD1
j_call: TRBJ2-1
cdr3_aa: CASSYAGGEQFF
cdr3_nt: TGCGCCAGCAGCTATGCAGGGGGAGAGCAGTTCTTC

clone_size: NA
v_call: TRBV5-1
d_call: TRBD1
j_call: TRBJ2-5
cdr3_aa: CASSPAGDREGKTQYF
cdr3_nt: TGCGCCAGCAGCCCCGCCGGGGACAGGGAAGGAAAGACCCAGTACTTC

clone_size: NA
v_call: TRBV6-5
d_call: TRBD2
j_call: TRBJ2-1
cdr3_aa: CASSYAGTSDDAEQFF
cdr3_nt: TGTGCCAGCAGCTACGCCGGGACTAGCGATGACGCTGAGCAGTTCTTC

clone_size: NA
v_call: TRBV19
d_call: TRBD1
j_call: TRBJ1-2
cdr3_aa: CASSPRDRDGYTF
cdr3_nt: TGTGCCAGTAGTCCCCGGGACAGGGATGGCTACACCTTC

clone_size: NA
v_call: TRBV5-6
d_call: TRBD1
j_call: TRBJ1-2
cdr3_aa: CASSSDRGPGYTF
cdr3_nt: TGTGCCAGCAGCTCCGACAGGGGCCCGGGCTACACCTTC

clone_size: NA
v_call: TRBV6-1
d_call: NA
j_call: TRBJ1-5
cdr3_aa: CASSEQVNQPQHF
cdr3_nt: TGTGCCAGCAGTGAGCAGGTCAATCAGCCCCAGCATTTT

clone_size: NA
v_call: TRBV3-1/TRBV3-2
d_call: TRBD1
j_call: TRBJ2-5
cdr3_aa: CASSPLHGGRGKETQYF
cdr3_nt: TGTGCCAGCAGCCCACTCCATGGGGGCAGGGGGAAAGAGACCCAGTACTTC

clone_size: few
v_call: TRBV5-5
d_call: NA
j_call: TRBJ1-5
cdr3_aa: CASSFSGRDQPQHF
cdr3_nt: TGTGCCAGCAGCTTCTCAGGGAGGGATCAGCCCCAGCATTTT

clone_size: NA
v_call: TRBV5-1
d_call: NA
j_call: TRBJ1-6
cdr3_aa: CASSPTGGDNSPLHF
cdr3_nt: TGCGCCAGCAGCCCTACCGGAGGAGATAATTCACCCCTCCACTTT

clone_size: NA
v_call: TRBV19
d_call: TRBD2
j_call: TRBJ2-7
cdr3_aa: CASSILAGEQYF
cdr3_nt: TGTGCCAGTAGTATTTTAGCGGGGGAGCAGTACTTC

clone_size: NA
v_call: TRBV2
d_call: TRBD1
j_call: TRBJ1-5
cdr3_aa: CASSYPGQNQPQHF
cdr3_nt: TGTGCCAGCAGTTATCCGGGACAGAATCAGCCCCAGCATTTT

clone_size: NA
v_call: TRBV18
d_call: NA
j_call: TRBJ2-7
cdr3_aa: CASSPPWETYEQYF
cdr3_nt: TGTGCCAGCTCACCACCGTGGGAGACCTACGAGCAGTACTTC

clone_size: NA
v_call: TRBV10-3
d_call: TRBD1
j_call: TRBJ1-1
cdr3_aa: CATIWGGGQGVLNTEAFF
cdr3_nt: TGTGCCACTATTTGGGGTGGCGGACAGGGCGTCTTGAACACTGAAGCTTTCTTT

clone_size: NA
v_call: TRBV2
d_call: NA
j_call: TRBJ1-1
cdr3_aa: CASSGDGNTEAFF
cdr3_nt: TGTGCCAGCAGCGGAGACGGTAACACTGAAGCTTTCTTT

clone_size: NA
v_call: TRBV6-5
d_call: TRBD2
j_call: TRBJ2-5
cdr3_aa: CASSPPRTRKETQYF
cdr3_nt: TGTGCCAGCAGTCCGCCGAGGACTAGAAAGGAGACCCAGTACTTC

clone_size: NA
v_call: TRBV12-5
d_call: NA
j_call: TRBJ2-6
cdr3_aa: CASGPPRSAGANVLTF
cdr3_nt: TGTGCTAGTGGTCCCCCGCGTTCTGCAGGGGCCAACGTCCTGACTTTC

clone_size: NA
v_call: TRBV3-1/TRBV3-2
d_call: TRBD1
j_call: TRBJ1-1
cdr3_aa: CASSQKTGRTEAFF
cdr3_nt: TGTGCCAGCAGCCAGAAGACAGGGAGGACTGAAGCTTTCTTT

clone_size: NA
v_call: TRBV2
d_call: TRBD1
j_call: TRBJ2-3
cdr3_aa: CASSEIAGGGTDTQYF
cdr3_nt: TGTGCCAGCAGTGAAATCGCAGGGGGAGGCACAGATACGCAGTATTTT

clone_size: NA
v_call: TRBV5-4
d_call: TRBD1
j_call: TRBJ2-5
cdr3_aa: CASTFRTGLETQYF
cdr3_nt: TGTGCCAGCACTTTCCGGACAGGGTTGGAGACCCAGTACTTC

clone_size: NA
v_call: TRBV19
d_call: TRBD2
j_call: TRBJ2-3
cdr3_aa: CASSTSGGAVDTQYF
cdr3_nt: TGTGCCAGTAGTACTAGCGGGGGGGCCGTAGATACGCAGTATTTT

clone_size: NA
v_call: TRBV30
d_call: TRBD1
j_call: TRBJ2-3
cdr3_aa: CAWSDTGASTDTQYF
cdr3_nt: TGTGCCTGGAGCGATACAGGGGCCAGCACAGATACGCAGTATTTT

clone_size: once
v_call: TRBV19
d_call: TRBD1
j_call: TRBJ1-1
cdr3_aa: CASSIPLTGSITEAFF
cdr3_nt: TGTGCCAGTAGTATCCCCTTGACAGGGTCGATCACTGAAGCTTTCTTT

clone_size: NA
v_call: TRBV19
d_call: NA
j_call: TRBJ2-3
cdr3_aa: CASSRGGGIRDTQYF
cdr3_nt: TGTGCCAGTAGCAGAGGTGGTGGAATAAGAGATACGCAGTATTTT

clone_size: NA
v_call: TRBV19
d_call: NA
j_call: TRBJ2-4
cdr3_aa: CASSISRAVIQYF
cdr3_nt: TGTGCCAGTAGTATATCCAGGGCGGTCATTCAGTACTTC

clone_size: once
v_call: TRBV5-1
d_call: NA
j_call: TRBJ2-6
cdr3_aa: CASSLDGFSGANVLTF
cdr3_nt: TGCGCCAGCAGCTTGGACGGTTTCTCTGGGGCCAACGTCCTGACTTTC

clone_size: NA
v_call: TRBV19
d_call: NA
j_call: TRBJ2-2
cdr3_aa: CASSDNRVTGELFF
cdr3_nt: TGTGCCAGTAGTGATAACAGGGTCACCGGGGAGCTGTTTTTT

clone_size: NA
v_call: TRBV7-2
d_call: NA
j_call: TRBJ1-2
cdr3_aa: CASSLKSGAWNYGYTF
cdr3_nt: TGTGCCAGCAGCTTAAAGTCTGGGGCCTGGAACTATGGCTACACCTTC

clone_size: NA
v_call: TRBV4-3
d_call: NA
j_call: TRBJ2-1
cdr3_aa: CASSQNRDFSYNEQFF
cdr3_nt: TGCGCCAGCAGCCAGAACCGGGACTTTTCGTACAATGAGCAGTTCTTC

clone_size: NA
v_call: TRBV4-2
d_call: NA
j_call: TRBJ1-2
cdr3_aa: CASSQGPGSNYGYTF
cdr3_nt: TGTGCCAGCAGCCAAGGTCCAGGGTCTAACTATGGCTACACCTTC

clone_size: NA
v_call: TRBV3-1/TRBV3-2
d_call: NA
j_call: TRBJ1-1
cdr3_aa: CASSSSRGGRYTEAFF
cdr3_nt: TGTGCCAGCAGCTCCTCGCGGGGAGGGAGGTACACTGAAGCTTTCTTT

clone_size: once
v_call: TRBV5-1
d_call: TRBD2
j_call: TRBJ2-7
cdr3_aa: CASSKNSGGLGSYEQYF
cdr3_nt: TGCGCCAGCAGTAAGAATAGCGGGGGCCTGGGCTCCTACGAGCAGTACTTC

clone_size: NA
v_call: TRBV3-1/TRBV3-2
d_call: NA
j_call: TRBJ2-7
cdr3_aa: CASSPTGPEQYF
cdr3_nt: TGTGCCAGCAGCCCGACAGGTCCGGAGCAGTACTTC

clone_size: NA
v_call: TRBV7-7
d_call: NA
j_call: TRBJ2-2
cdr3_aa: CASSLGTFNTGELFF
cdr3_nt: TGTGCCAGCAGCCTGGGGACATTTAACACCGGGGAGCTGTTTTTT

clone_size: NA
v_call: TRBV18
d_call: NA
j_call: TRBJ1-1
cdr3_aa: CASSSQGNTEAFF
cdr3_nt: TGTGCCAGCTCGTCGCAGGGTAACACTGAAGCTTTCTTT

clone_size: NA
v_call: TRBV5-1
d_call: NA
j_call: TRBJ1-4
cdr3_aa: CASSSGIRNEKLFF
cdr3_nt: TGCGCCAGCAGCTCCGGGATACGTAATGAAAAACTGTTTTTT

clone_size: NA
v_call: TRBV6-2/TRBV6-3
d_call: TRBD1
j_call: TRBJ2-5
cdr3_aa: CASSYSTPGTGQETQYF
cdr3_nt: TGTGCCAGCAGTTACTCGACCCCCGGGACAGGCCAAGAGACCCAGTACTTC

clone_size: NA
v_call: TRBV9
d_call: TRBD1
j_call: TRBJ2-7
cdr3_aa: CASSSQTGSSYEQYF
cdr3_nt: TGTGCCAGCAGCTCCCAGACAGGGTCTTCCTACGAGCAGTACTTC

clone_size: NA
v_call: TRBV11-3
d_call: NA
j_call: TRBJ1-1
cdr3_aa: CASAMGGLNTEAFF
cdr3_nt: TGTGCCAGCGCTATGGGGGGGTTGAACACTGAAGCTTTCTTT

clone_size: NA
v_call: TRBV30
d_call: NA
j_call: TRBJ2-2
cdr3_aa: CAWSVLGELFF
cdr3_nt: TGTGCCTGGAGTGTACTCGGGGAGCTGTTTTTT

clone_size: few
v_call: TRBV19
d_call: NA
j_call: TRBJ1-3
cdr3_aa: CASSISDTSSGNTIYF
cdr3_nt: TGTGCCAGTAGTATTTCGGACACGAGCTCTGGAAACACCATATATTTT

clone_size: few
v_call: TRBV27
d_call: NA
j_call: TRBJ2-5
cdr3_aa: CASSLWAGRGDVKETQYF
cdr3_nt: TGTGCCAGCAGTTTGTGGGCCGGGCGGGGAGATGTAAAAGAGACCCAGTACTTC

clone_size: once
v_call: TRBV5-4
d_call: NA
j_call: TRBJ1-2
cdr3_aa: CASTKQGVDGYTF
cdr3_nt: TGTGCCAGCACCAAACAGGGAGTGGATGGCTACACCTTC

clone_size: once
v_call: TRBV5-4
d_call: TRBD1
j_call: TRBJ2-5
cdr3_aa: CASSIRQGQGETQYF
cdr3_nt: TGTGCCAGCAGCATCCGACAGGGGCAGGGGGAGACCCAGTACTTC

clone_size: NA
v_call: TRBV12-3/TRBV12-4
d_call: NA
j_call: TRBJ1-1
cdr3_aa: CASSLWEAHF
cdr3_nt: TGTGCCAGCAGTTTATGGGAGGCCCACTTT

clone_size: NA
v_call: TRBV7-9
d_call: TRBD1
j_call: TRBJ2-6
cdr3_aa: CASSSGGALGGANVLTF
cdr3_nt: TGTGCCAGCAGTTCAGGGGGCGCCCTAGGTGGGGCCAACGTCCTGACTTTC

clone_size: NA
v_call: TRBV19
d_call: NA
j_call: TRBJ2-7
cdr3_aa: CASGQSFYEQYF
cdr3_nt: TGTGCCAGTGGACAGTCGTTCTACGAGCAGTACTTC

clone_size: NA
v_call: TRBV5-6
d_call: NA
j_call: TRBJ1-2
cdr3_aa: CASSSLDGGRNGYTF
cdr3_nt: TGTGCCAGCAGCTCACTGGACGGAGGAAGGAATGGCTACACCTTC

clone_size: NA
v_call: TRBV3-1/TRBV3-2
d_call: NA
j_call: TRBJ2-2
cdr3_aa: CASSPLRSGELFF
cdr3_nt: TGTGCCAGCAGCCCGCTTCGGAGCGGGGAGCTGTTTTTT

clone_size: NA
v_call: TRBV9
d_call: TRBD2
j_call: TRBJ2-3
cdr3_aa: CASNPLAGGGTDTQYF
cdr3_nt: TGTGCCAGCAACCCCTTAGCGGGGGGAGGCACAGATACGCAGTATTTT

clone_size: few
v_call: TRBV4-3
d_call: NA
j_call: TRBJ1-1
cdr3_aa: CASSQGAETGQTEAFF
cdr3_nt: TGCGCCAGCAGCCAAGGGGCAGAAACCGGACAAACTGAAGCTTTCTTT

clone_size: NA
v_call: TRBV7-9
d_call: NA
j_call: TRBJ1-2
cdr3_aa: CASSPDWGDGYTF
cdr3_nt: TGTGCCAGCAGCCCCGATTGGGGGGATGGCTACACCTTC